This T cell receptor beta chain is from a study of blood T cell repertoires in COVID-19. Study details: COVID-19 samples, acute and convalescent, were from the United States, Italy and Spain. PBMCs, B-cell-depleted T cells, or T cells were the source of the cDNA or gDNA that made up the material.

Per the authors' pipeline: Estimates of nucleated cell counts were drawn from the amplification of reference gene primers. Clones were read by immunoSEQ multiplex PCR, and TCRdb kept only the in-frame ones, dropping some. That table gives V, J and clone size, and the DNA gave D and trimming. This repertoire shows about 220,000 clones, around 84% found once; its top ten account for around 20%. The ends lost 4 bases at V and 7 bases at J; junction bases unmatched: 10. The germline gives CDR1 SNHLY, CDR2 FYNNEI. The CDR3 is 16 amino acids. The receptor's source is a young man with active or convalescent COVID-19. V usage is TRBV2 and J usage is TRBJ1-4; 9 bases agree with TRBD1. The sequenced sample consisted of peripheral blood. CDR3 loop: CASSARLQGAGEKLFF. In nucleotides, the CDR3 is TGTGCCAGCAGTGCTCGCTTACAGGGGGCGGGTGAAAAACTGTTTTTT.